This entry features one TCR beta chain sequence. The data stem from a study of T cell changes during pregnancy in multiple sclerosis. The V and J ends lost 4 bases and 3 bases respectively, with 7 bases between them. The length of the CDR3 is 11 residues. Germline CDR1 and CDR2: GTSNPN and SVGIG (reference sequence). Profiling relied on immunoSEQ multiplex PCR, and the TCRdb table lists in-frame clones only, not all of them. This table holds over 50,000 clones, more than 75% found once. The chain carries TRBV30 and TRBJ2-7, with no clear D. Sample: peripheral blood from another person, used as feeder cells. The receptor was derived from a human donor whose cells served as feeder cells for cultures in a pregnancy study. In DNA form, the CDR3 reads TGTGCCTGGAAAAAGAACTACGAGCAGTACTTC. Protein: CAWKKNYEQYF. The complete variable domain, with remaining parts taken from reference TRBV30 and TRBJ2-7, reads SQTIHQWPATLVQPVGSPLSLECTVEGTSNPNLYWYRQAAGRGLQLLFYSVGIGQISSEVPQNLSASRPQDRQFILSSKKLLLSDSGFYLCAWKKNYEQYFGPGTRLTVT.